This TCR beta chain originates from a study of CD8+CD57+ T cells in acquired aplastic anemia. Overall study: Yields of DNA that came from sorted CD4+ and CD8+ cells averaged about 2.9 ug. Roughly 9.9 million reads, on average, were obtained for CD4+ cells from healthy donors. Study outcomes and limitations: Researchers reported that CD8+ Simpson's diversity was not significantly different in patients versus controls.

V was trimmed by 11 bases and J by 7 bases, leaving 15 bases between them. This CDR3 comprises 13 residues. Looked up from germline, CDR1 is ENHRY and CDR2 is SYGVKD. Genomic DNA acted as the template from which TCR beta VDJ combination and CDR3 sequence profiling were carried out. TCRdb reanalysed the reads using MiXCR and keeps one entry per CDR3 protein. The table includes some 210,000 distinct CDR3 sequences, around 60% detected once. Points on this clonotype: Its antigen is still unknown.

The chain employs TRBV10-3 and TRBJ1-6; no clear D. The source is a human donor in good health. Sample: sorted CD4+, CD8+, or CD8+CD57+ T cells (not recorded which) from PBMCs. The CDR3 DNA reads TGTGCCGGAGCGGAGGGTAGGAATTCACCCCTCCACTTT. It codes for CAGAEGRNSPLHF.